This entry describes one TCR beta chain. The V and J ends lost 6 bases and 3 bases respectively, with 11 bases between them. The CDR3 length is 13 residues. Source study methods: Using reference gene primer amplification, nucleated cell counts were estimated. The assay was immunoSEQ multiplex PCR, and TCRdb's table has in-frame clones only and misses some. The V and J calls and clone size are taken from that table; D and trimming were inferred from the DNA. The data show under 300,000 clones, 80% to 90% seen once. The source of the sample is a study of blood T cell repertoires in COVID-19. The wider study: Italy, Spain and the United States were the sources of the convalescent and acute COVID-19 samples.

Living in about two dozen US areas, the participants were between 18 and 89 years of age. Grouping used clinical history reported by participants in a survey and questionnaire. The receptor was derived from a woman younger than 30 who had recovered from COVID-19. The rearrangement links TRBV12-3 or TRBV12-4 to TRBJ1-1; tentative D call: TRBD1 (6 bases). The sample comprised PBMCs or T cells enriched from blood (not recorded which). This chain's CDR3 is CASSGQYYTEAFF. CDR3 nucleotides: TGTGCCAGCAGCGGACAGTATTACACTGAAGCTTTCTTT.